The entry below describes one T cell receptor (beta chain). Germline values: CDR1 MNHNS, CDR2 SASEGT. V shed 7 bases, J shed 0 bases, and the junction held 3 bases outside the gene matches. The CDR3 runs 14 residues. Measured with immunoSEQ multiplex PCR; TCRdb has only the in-frame clones, and not every one. The sample lists a few million clones, just over 90% occurring once. The entry originates in a study of shared clonotypes between healthy human individuals. The rearrangement links TRBV6-1 to TRBJ1-1, with TRBD1 identical over 9 bases. The sequencing input was naive CD4+ T cells sorted from blood. Specified subset: CD45RA+ positively selected. This receptor was taken from a man aged 18 to 30 in good health. The DNA for the CDR3 is TGTGCCAGCACAGGACAGGGGTTGAACACTGAAGCTTTCTTT. Its protein product is CASTGQGLNTEAFF.